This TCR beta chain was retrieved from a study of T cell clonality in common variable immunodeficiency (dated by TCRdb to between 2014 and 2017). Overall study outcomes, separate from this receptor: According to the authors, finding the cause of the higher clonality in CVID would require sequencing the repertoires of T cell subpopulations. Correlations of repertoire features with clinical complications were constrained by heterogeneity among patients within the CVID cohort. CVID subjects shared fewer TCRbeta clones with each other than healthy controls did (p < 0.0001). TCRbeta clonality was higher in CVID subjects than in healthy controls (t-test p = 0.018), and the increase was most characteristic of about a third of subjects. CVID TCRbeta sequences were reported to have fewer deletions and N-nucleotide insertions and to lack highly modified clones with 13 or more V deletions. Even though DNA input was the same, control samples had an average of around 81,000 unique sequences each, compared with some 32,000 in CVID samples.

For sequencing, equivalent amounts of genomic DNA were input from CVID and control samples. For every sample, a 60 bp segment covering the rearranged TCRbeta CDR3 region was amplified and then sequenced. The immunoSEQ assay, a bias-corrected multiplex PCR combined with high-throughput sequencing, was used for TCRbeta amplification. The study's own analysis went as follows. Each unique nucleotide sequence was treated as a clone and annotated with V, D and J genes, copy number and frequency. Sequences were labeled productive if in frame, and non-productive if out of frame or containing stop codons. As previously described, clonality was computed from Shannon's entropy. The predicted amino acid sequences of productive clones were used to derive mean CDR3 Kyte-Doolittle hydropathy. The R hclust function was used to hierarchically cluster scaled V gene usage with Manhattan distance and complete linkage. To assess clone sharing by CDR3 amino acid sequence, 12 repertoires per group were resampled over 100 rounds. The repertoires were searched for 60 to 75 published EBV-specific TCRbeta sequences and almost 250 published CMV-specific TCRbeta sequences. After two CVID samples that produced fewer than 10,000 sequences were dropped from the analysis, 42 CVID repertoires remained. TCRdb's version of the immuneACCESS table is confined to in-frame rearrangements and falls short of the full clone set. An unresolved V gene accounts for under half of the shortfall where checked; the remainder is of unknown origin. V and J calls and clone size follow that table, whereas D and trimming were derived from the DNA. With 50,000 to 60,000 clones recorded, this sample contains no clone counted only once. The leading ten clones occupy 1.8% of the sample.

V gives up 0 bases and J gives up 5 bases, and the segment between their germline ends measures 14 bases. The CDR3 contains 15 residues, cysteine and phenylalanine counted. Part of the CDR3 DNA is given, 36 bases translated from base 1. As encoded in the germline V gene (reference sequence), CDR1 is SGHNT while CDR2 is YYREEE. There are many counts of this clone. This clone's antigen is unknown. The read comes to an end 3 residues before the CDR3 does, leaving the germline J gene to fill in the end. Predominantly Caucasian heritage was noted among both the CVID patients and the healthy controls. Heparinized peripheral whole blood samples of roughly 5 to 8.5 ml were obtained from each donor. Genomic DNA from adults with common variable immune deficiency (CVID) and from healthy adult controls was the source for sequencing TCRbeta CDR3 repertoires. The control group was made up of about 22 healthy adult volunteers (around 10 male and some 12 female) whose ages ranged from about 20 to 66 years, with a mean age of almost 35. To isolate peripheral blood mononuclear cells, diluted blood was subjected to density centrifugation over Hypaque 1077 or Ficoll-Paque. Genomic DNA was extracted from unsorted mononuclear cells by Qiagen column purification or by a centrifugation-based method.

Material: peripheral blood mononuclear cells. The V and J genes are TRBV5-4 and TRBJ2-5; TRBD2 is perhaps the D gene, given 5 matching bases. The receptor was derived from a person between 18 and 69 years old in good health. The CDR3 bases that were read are TGTGCCAGCAGCTTGGATCAGCAGTCGGGGGAGACC. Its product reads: CASSLDQQSGET. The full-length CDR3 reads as CASSLDQQSGETQYF. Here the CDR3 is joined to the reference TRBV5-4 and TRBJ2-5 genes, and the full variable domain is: ETGVTQSPTHLIKTRGQQVTLRCSSQSGHNTVSWYQQALGQGPQFIFQYYREEENGRGNFPPRFSGLQFPNYSSELNVNALELDDSALYLCASSLDQQSGETQYFGPGTRLLVL.